This TCR beta chain comes out of a study of T cells after yellow fever vaccination. This clonotype came up many times. From the 5' RACE reads, TCRdb called clonotypes with MiXCR, one entry per CDR3 protein. Altogether about 340,000 distinct CDR3 sequences are present, under 15% being singletons, with the ten largest covering roughly 3%. V lost 3 bases and J 4 bases, leaving 13 bases between the germline ends. The length of the CDR3 is 14 residues. The sample here was CD4+ T cells sorted from PBMCs, taken 15 days after the yellow fever booster vaccination. The rearrangement uses TRBV12-3 or TRBV12-4 and TRBJ2-7; D is uncertain. The source of this sequence is a man aged 18 to 35 who received the YFV17D yellow fever vaccine. The CDR3 loop is CASSLNGQAYEQYF. As DNA, the CDR3 is TGTGCCAGCAGTTTGAACGGTCAGGCTTACGAGCAGTACTTC.